What follows are 16 T cell receptor beta chains derived from one specimen sequenced in a study of blood T cell repertoires in COVID-19. The assay was immunoSEQ multiplex PCR, and TCRdb's table has in-frame clones only and misses some. The repertoire includes around 63,000 clones, 85% to 90% of them detected once, and about 20% sits in the top ten. The sample taken for sequencing was peripheral blood. These receptors all come from a woman aged 55-69 years with COVID-19, enrolled during active disease.

This clone was observed once. The chain employs TRBV5-4 and TRBJ1-5; perhaps TRBD1 as D (5 bases). This CDR3 has 15 residues. V lost 2 bases and J 1 base, leaving 10 bases between the germline ends. Germline assignment: CDR1 SGHNT and CDR2 YYREEE (reference sequence). This CDR3 reads CASSFGGISNQPQHF. CDR3 coding DNA: TGTGCCAGCAGCTTTGGGGGGATAAGCAATCAGCCCCAGCATTTT.

The chain has TRBV7-2 and TRBJ1-1, with 8 nucleotides matching TRBD1. CDR3 size: 14 residues. Trimming removed 10 bases from V and 0 bases from J; junction bases left unmatched: 7. Germline lookup yields CDR1 SGHTA and CDR2 FQGNSA. The DNA for the CDR3 is TGTGCCAACCTCCAGGGGGCTTTGAACACTGAAGCTTTCTTT. This encodes CANLQGALNTEAFF.

This rearrangement joins TRBV19 to TRBJ1-2, with D maybe TRBD1 (6 bases). V lost 7 bases and J 7 bases, leaving 16 bases between the germline ends. This CDR3 has 13 residues. Germline lookup yields CDR1 LNHDA and CDR2 SQIVND (reference sequence). The CDR3 is CASTGGGYSGYTF. In DNA, the CDR3 is TGTGCCAGTACAGGCGGGGGCTACAGTGGCTACACCTTC.

J is TRBJ2-5 and V is TRBV19, with TRBD2 identical over 9 bases. V was clipped by 3 bases and J by 5 bases; unmatched bases: 7. The CDR3 covers 15 residues. Germline V lookup: CDR1 LNHDA, CDR2 SQIVND (reference sequence). The CDR3 region is CASSMAASGTETQYF. The CDR3 DNA sequence: TGTGCCAGTAGTATGGCGGCTAGCGGGACGGAGACCCAGTACTTC.

The chain couples TRBV12-3 or TRBV12-4 to TRBJ2-1, with 7 bases aligning to TRBD2. The junction had 9 bases not matched to a gene; V was cut back by 6 bases and J by 10 bases. The CDR3 spans 13 residues. CDR3 DNA: TGTGCCAGCAGCCGAGCTAGCGGACGGGAGCAGTTCTTC. As protein: CASSRASGREQFF.

Of note for this clone: At one boundary the junction diverges from the germline segment, which might be a read error. J is TRBJ2-7 and V is TRBV12-3 or TRBV12-4; 10 positions match TRBD2. The length of the CDR3 is 12 residues. The CDR3 sequence: CASSLAGVEQYF. CDR3 nucleotides: TGTGCCAGCAGTCTAGCGGGAGTGGAGCAGTACTTC.

The chain combines TRBV10-3 with TRBJ1-1; 8 bases are shared with TRBD1. CDR3 length: 14 amino acids. Trimming cost V 6 bases and J 6 bases; bases outside gene matches: 9. Germline V CDR1 and CDR2: ENHRY, SYGVKD. In nucleotides, the CDR3 is TGTGCCATCAGGAGTCGCGAACAGGGGGCTGAAGCTTTCTTT. Encoded protein: CAIRSREQGAEAFF.

The CDR3 DNA reads as TGCAGTGCTAGAGAGGACTATGAGCAGTTCTTC. It encodes CSAREDYEQFF. The chain joins TRBV20-1 to TRBJ2-1; tentatively, D is TRBD2 (5 bases). The V and J ends lost 0 bases and 8 bases respectively, with 5 bases between them. The germline CDR1 and CDR2 sequences are DFQATT and SNEGSKA (reference sequence). CDR3 length: 11 residues.

The V and J genes are TRBV30 and TRBJ2-7, with 7 bases lining up with TRBD1. CDR3 length: 15 amino acids. V lost 0 bases, J lost 0 bases, and 5 bases stayed unmatched. CDR1 and CDR2 (germline): GTSNPN, SVGIG (reference sequence). The chain's CDR3 is CAWSVGTDSSYEQYF. The CDR3, as DNA: TGTGCCTGGAGTGTTGGGACAGATTCCTCCTACGAGCAGTACTTC.

V and J are TRBV2 and TRBJ2-7; TRBD1 matches at 8 bases. Germline V gene lookup returns CDR1 SNHLY and CDR2 FYNNEI. This CDR3 contains 15 residues. The junction had 7 bases not matched to a gene; V was cut back by 6 bases and J by 0 bases. CDR3 sequence (DNA): TGTGCCAGCAGGGAAAGGGACAGGAGCTCCTACGAGCAGTACTTC. This sequence encodes CASRERDRSSYEQYF.

The V gene is TRBV7-2, the J gene TRBJ1-4, with a weak D call TRBD1 (5 bases). V was clipped by 4 bases and J by 4 bases, with 13 bases between them. The CDR3 is 15 amino acids. Germline CDR1 and CDR2: SGHTA and FQGNSA. The DNA for the CDR3 is TGTGCCAGCAGCTGGGGGGGGTTGAGTAATGAAAAACTGTTTTTT. This gives the protein CASSWGGLSNEKLFF.

The CDR3 DNA is TGCGCCAGCAGCCAAGATCCGGGACAGGATGGTGAGCAGTTCTTC. As protein: CASSQDPGQDGEQFF. V and J are TRBV4-3 and TRBJ2-1, with 8 bases fitting TRBD1. CDR3 size: 15 residues. Per the germline V gene, CDR1 is LGHNA and CDR2 is YSLEER. The junction had 7 bases not matched to a gene; V was cut back by 0 bases and J by 9 bases.

The chain recombines TRBV7-9 with TRBJ2-7; 10 bases fit TRBD2. This CDR3 is built from 14 residues. CDR1 SEHNR and CDR2 FQNEAQ come from the germline V gene (reference sequence). With V trimmed by 8 bases and J by 6 bases, 10 bases remained unmatched. In DNA, the CDR3 is TGTGCCAGCGGGCTAGCGGGAGTTCAGACCGAGCAGTACTTC. The encoded protein is CASGLAGVQTEQYF.

The chain couples TRBV5-6 to TRBJ2-1; 7 positions match TRBD2. The CDR3 loop spans 14 amino acids. With 5 bases clipped from V and 5 bases from J, the junction kept 7 bases outside the gene matches. From germline, CDR1 is SGHDT and CDR2 YYEEEE. The CDR3: CASRPGLRNNEQFF. As DNA, the CDR3 is TGTGCCAGCAGGCCGGGACTACGAAACAATGAGCAGTTCTTC.

This chain joins TRBV7-2 and TRBJ2-5; TRBD2 agrees at 8 bases. Per germline, CDR1 SGHTA and CDR2 FQGNSA. This CDR3 has 13 amino acids. V shed 4 bases, J shed 7 bases, and the junction held 5 bases outside the gene matches. In nucleotides, the CDR3 is TGTGCCAGCAGCTCCGCCGGGGGGGGGACCCAGTACTTC. This translates into CASSSAGGGTQYF.

This clone was detected a few times. This chain uses TRBV11-1 with TRBJ2-7; D possibly corresponds to TRBD1 (7 bases). CDR3 length equals 15 residues. Per germline, CDR1 SGHAT and CDR2 FQDESV (reference sequence). Trimming removed 5 bases at V and 6 bases at J, with 20 bases between. CDR3 bases: TGTGCCAGCAGCCCAGAGGGGGTGCGGGACAGCGAGCAGTACTTC. Protein product: CASSPEGVRDSEQYF.